This record concerns one TCR beta chain sequence. RNA, at about 0.45 to 1 ug, was reverse transcribed with random hexamers. An immunoSEQ multiplex PCR generated amplified TCR beta CDR3 products spanning 54 Vbeta and 13 Jbeta. TCRdb recomputed calls from the immunoSEQ multiplex PCR reads with MiXCR, one row per CDR3 protein. The table lists some 200,000 distinct CDR3 sequences, roughly 95% of them singletons. The CDR3 length is 14 residues. V was cut by 2 bases and J by 0 bases, with 7 bases left in between. Per the germline V gene, CDR1 is LNHDA and CDR2 is SQIVND (reference sequence). The sample is drawn from a study of CD8 T cells in Susac syndrome. Sequencing of TCR beta was carried out in blood CD8+ and CD4+ T cells. The multiple sclerosis control group was made up of treatment-naive patients with stable or active relapsing-remitting disease. TEMRA cells were enriched by FACS, and CD4+ and CD8+ T cells were negatively isolated.

Material: CD4+ T cells from PBMCs. The source is a human donor with multiple sclerosis. This chain connects TRBV19 to TRBJ1-1; D ambiguous. CDR3 bases: TGTGCCAGTAGTATAAGACACCTGAACACTGAAGCTTTCTTT. Protein: CASSIRHLNTEAFF.